Presented here are 21 T cell receptor beta chains from one specimen sequenced in a study of Graves' ophthalmopathy and Graves' hyperthyroidism. Amplification of the TCR beta CDR3 regions used RNA transcripts (as template). HTBI primers primed a first-round RT-PCR, and a second-round multiplex PCR followed. In TCRdb, the multiplex PCR reads were re-called with MiXCR into one record per CDR3 protein. The sample has over a million distinct CDR3 sequences; 36% are singletons. Sequencing was done on a sample of peripheral blood or thyroid tissue (not recorded which). The receptors shown here come from an adult man with Graves' hyperthyroidism.

This clonotype was observed at least ten times. The chain has TRBV2 and TRBJ2-7; no definite D call. Looked up from germline, CDR1 is SNHLY and CDR2 is FYNNEI. The CDR3 covers 15 residues. Trimming took 0 bases from V and 0 from J, leaving 9 bases between them. CDR3 DNA: TGTGCCAGCAGTGAAGCCCTAGTATCCTCCTACGAGCAGTACTTC. This gives the protein CASSEALVSSYEQYF.

The V gene is TRBV29-1, the J gene TRBJ1-1; D not certain. The length of the CDR3 is 14 residues. Trimming removed 3 bases at V and 0 bases at J, with 11 bases between. Germline V gives CDR1 SQVTM, CDR2 ANQGSEA. The CDR3 here is CSVEQDFLNTEAFF. CDR3 coding DNA: TGCAGCGTTGAGCAGGACTTTCTGAACACTGAAGCTTTCTTT.

V usage is TRBV7-8 and J usage is TRBJ2-5; 12 nucleotides agree with TRBD2. V dropped 0 bases and J dropped 5; count of bases not matched to a gene: 13. Germline loops: CDR1 SGHVS, CDR2 FQNEAQ. CDR3 size: 19 residues. The CDR3 is CASSLAKLAGGGVAETQYF. The CDR3 DNA is TGTGCCAGCAGCTTAGCGAAACTAGCGGGGGGTGGGGTCGCTGAGACCCAGTACTTC.

This clonotype was recorded at least ten times. The rearrangement joins TRBV5-6 to TRBJ2-7; D may be TRBD1 (6 bases). Trimming took off 1 base at V and 5 bases at J, with 13 bases between the two ends. Germline V gives CDR1 SGHDT, CDR2 YYEEEE. This CDR3 is built from 14 residues. The CDR3 sequence is CASSLPGQPDEQYF. CDR3 DNA sequence: TGTGCCAGCAGCTTGCCCGGACAGCCGGACGAGCAGTACTTC.

This clonotype was seen repeatedly, ten times or more. This chain connects TRBV9 to TRBJ2-5; D is ambiguous. The V and J ends lost 3 bases and 2 bases respectively, with 8 bases between them. There are 13 residues in the CDR3. Germline V lookup: CDR1 SGDLS, CDR2 YYNGEE. The CDR3 reads CASSDLRQETQYF. The CDR3, as DNA: TGTGCCAGCAGCGACCTCCGGCAAGAGACCCAGTACTTC.

V usage is TRBV2 and J usage is TRBJ1-1; D is undetermined. Trimming took off 5 bases at V and 6 bases at J, with 16 bases between the two ends. The CDR3 length is 14 residues. Germline V gives CDR1 SNHLY, CDR2 FYNNEI. DNA for the CDR3: TGTGCCAGCAGTTTGGGAGCCGGAAGGGCTGAAGCTTTCTTT. This sequence encodes CASSLGAGRAEAFF.

The rearrangement uses TRBV20-1 and TRBJ1-4, with D perhaps matching TRBD1 (6 bases). Trimming took 3 bases from V and 1 from J, leaving 12 bases between them. CDR3 length equals 15 residues. CDR1 and CDR2 from the germline V gene are DFQATT and SNEGSKA (reference sequence). CDR3 nucleotide sequence: TGCAGTGCTAGTGGGGGGGCTGGAACTAATGAAAAACTGTTTTTT. Residues: CSASGGAGTNEKLFF.

The gene calls are TRBV6-6 and TRBJ2-5; TRBD2 agrees at 7 bases. This CDR3 region has 13 residues. The V segment lost 8 bases and the J segment 7 bases; nucleotides outside the gene matches: 10. The germline CDR1 and CDR2 sequences are MNHNY and SVGAGI (reference sequence). DNA for the CDR3: TGTGCCAGCCAAGGCGGGACTATGGGGACCCAGTACTTC. Its translation: CASQGGTMGTQYF.

This clonotype was seen a few times. The chain combines TRBV12-3 or TRBV12-4 with TRBJ2-7; D possibly uses TRBD1 or TRBD2 (5 bases each). The CDR3 has 14 residues. With 6 bases removed from V and 6 bases from J, the gap between germline ends came to 18 bases. The CDR3 DNA follows: TGTGCCAGCAGCGAAACCGGGTTTGGGGGCGAGCAGTACTTC. This gives the protein CASSETGFGGEQYF.

The chain has TRBV29-1 and TRBJ1-2; a weak D match, TRBD1 (5 bases). V was shortened by 6 bases and J by 7 bases, with 15 bases between the two germline ends. The CDR3 consists of 12 residues. Germline CDR1 reads SQVTM; CDR2 reads ANQGSEA. The CDR3 spells CSVPGQGFGYTF. The CDR3 DNA follows: TGCAGCGTCCCGGGCCAGGGCTTTGGCTACACCTTC.

This chain links TRBV7-4 with TRBJ2-3; perhaps TRBD2 as D (6 bases). The V gene lost 8 bases and the J gene lost 1 base, with 13 bases spanning the gap. CDR1 is SGHVT, CDR2 SQSDAQ, per germline. CDR3 length equals 14 residues. The CDR3 DNA sequence: TGTGCCAGCCCCCCGGCGGGACGCACAGATACGCAGTATTTT. Translated: CASPPAGRTDTQYF. The complete variable domain, with remaining parts taken from reference TRBV7-4 and TRBJ2-3, reads GAGVSQSPRYKVAKRGRDVALRCDSISGHVTLYWYRQTLGQGSEVLTYSQSDAQRDKSGRPSGRFSAERPERSVSTLKIQRTEQGDSAVYLCASPPAGRTDTQYFGPGTRLTVL.

This clonotype came up a few times. This chain uses TRBV19 with TRBJ1-1; D is unresolved. V lost 7 bases and J 1 base, leaving 22 bases between the germline ends. CDR1 and CDR2 (germline): LNHDA, SQIVND (reference sequence). This CDR3 contains 17 residues. CDR3 sequence: CASKGTVLIVGNTEAFF. The DNA for the CDR3 is TGTGCCAGTAAAGGAACAGTCCTTATCGTTGGGAACACTGAAGCTTTCTTT. Based on the CDR3 plus reference TRBV19 and TRBJ1-1, the full variable domain is DGGITQSPKYLFRKEGQNVTLSCEQNLNHDAMYWYRQDPGQGLRLIYYSQIVNDFQKGDIAEGYSVSREKKESFPLTVTSAQKNPTAFYLCASKGTVLIVGNTEAFFGQGTRLTVV.

This clonotype was seen repeatedly, ten times or more. The DNA for the CDR3 is TGTGCCACCAGTGACCAAACTACCTACGAGCAGTACTTC. Translating it yields CATSDQTTYEQYF. The chain links TRBV24-1 to TRBJ2-7; D uncertain. Trimming shortened V by 4 bases and J by 2 bases, and 8 bases separated the two germline ends. Germline V lookup: CDR1 KGHDR, CDR2 SFDVKD. This CDR3 has 13 residues.

V and J are TRBV24-1 and TRBJ1-3; maybe TRBD1 (5 bases). This CDR3 spans 13 amino acids. V lost 3 bases and J 4 bases, leaving 6 bases between the germline ends. In germline, CDR1 is KGHDR, CDR2 SFDVKD. The CDR3 DNA reads TGTGCCACCAGTGATCCAGGGGGAAACACCATATATTTT. It yields the protein CATSDPGGNTIYF.

In its sample, this clonotype was seen many times. This rearrangement joins TRBV27 to TRBJ1-6, with TRBD1 matching 9 bases. The CDR3 spans 14 residues. After removal of 11 bases from V and 9 bases from J, the junction contained 11 bases not matched to a gene. Germline assignment: CDR1 MNHEY and CDR2 SMNVEV (reference sequence). CDR3 in amino acids: CAVRPRDRVSPLHF. For the CDR3, the DNA is TGTGCCGTCCGGCCTCGGGACAGGGTTTCACCCCTCCACTTT.

Only a few counts were recorded for this clonotype. This sequence joins TRBV28 and TRBJ1-3; D unresolved. CDR1 MDHEN and CDR2 SYDVKM come from the germline V gene. V was cut by 7 bases and J by 1 base, with 8 bases left in between. CDR3 size: 13 residues. The CDR3 DNA reads as TGTGCCAGCATCGGGTGGTCTGGAAACACCATATATTTT. Its protein is CASIGWSGNTIYF.

Ten or more counts support this clonotype. J is TRBJ2-5 and V is TRBV5-1, with D possibly being TRBD1 (6 bases). Trimming took off 0 bases at V and 2 bases at J, with 8 bases between the two ends. The CDR3 spans 14 residues. In germline, CDR1 is SGHRS, CDR2 YFSETQ. The CDR3 bases are TGCGCCAGCAGCTTGGAGACAGGACAAGAGACCCAGTACTTC. As protein: CASSLETGQETQYF.

The rearrangement links TRBV14 to TRBJ2-5; D might be TRBD1 or TRBD2, each matching 5 bases. Germline CDR1 and CDR2: SGHDN and FVKESK. Trimming took 1 base from V and 3 from J, leaving 15 bases between them. The CDR3 has 16 residues. The CDR3 is CASSQATGRGKETQYF. CDR3 DNA: TGTGCCAGCAGCCAAGCGACGGGACGGGGCAAAGAGACCCAGTACTTC.

The chain uses TRBV29-1 and TRBJ1-4; tentative D call: TRBD1 (5 bases). V was clipped by 6 bases and J by 8 bases, with 28 bases between them. The CDR3 runs to 17 residues. Per the germline V gene, CDR1 is SQVTM and CDR2 is ANQGSEA. This CDR3 reads CSVRGTREDREDEKLFF. CDR3 nucleotides: TGCAGCGTGAGGGGTACGCGGGAGGATCGCGAGGACGAAAAACTGTTTTTT.

This chain uses TRBV7-9 with TRBJ2-7, with D perhaps given as TRBD1 or TRBD2 (5 bases each). The CDR3 is made up of 14 amino acids. V gave up 1 base and J gave up 7 bases, with 14 bases separating them. Germline CDR1 and CDR2: SEHNR and FQNEAQ (reference sequence). The CDR3 sequence is CASSLEGTYLEQYF. The CDR3 nucleotides are TGTGCCAGCAGCTTAGAAGGGACCTACTTGGAGCAGTACTTC. The entire variable domain, with the rest obtained from reference TRBV7-9 and TRBJ2-7, is as follows: DTGVSQNPRHKITKRGQNVTFRCDPISEHNRLYWYRQTLGQGPEFLTYFQNEAQLEKSRLLSDRFSAERPKGSFSTLEIQRTEQGDSAMYLCASSLEGTYLEQYFGPGTRLTVT.

This clonotype showed up many times. This sequence joins TRBV6-5 and TRBJ1-5; D unresolved. The germline CDR1 and CDR2 sequences are MNHEY and SVGAGI. The germline V and J ends were trimmed by 0 bases and 9 bases, with 12 bases remaining between them. CDR3 size: 14 residues. The CDR3 here is CASSYSVQRAPQHF. In DNA, the CDR3 is TGTGCCAGCAGTTACTCTGTCCAGCGCGCGCCCCAGCATTTT.